The sequence of this T cell receptor beta chain was determined in a study of T cells after yellow fever vaccination. Study in general: Fractions with few cells were prepared using SMART-Seq v4 Ultra Low Input.

About this clonotype itself: Its target is not known.

Looked up from germline, CDR1 is DFQATT and CDR2 is SNEGSKA (reference sequence). CDR3 size: 14 residues. V was clipped by 3 bases and J by 8 bases, with 19 bases between them. Whole-study findings and limits: It was the secondary response that reached its peak faster, day 5 versus 15, but it was weaker.

The 5'RACE template-switching step produced TCR cDNA and added a universal primer site and UMIs. TCRdb re-derived calls from the 5' RACE reads in MiXCR, one entry per CDR3 protein. The sample shows some 420,000 distinct CDR3 sequences, 15% to 20% of them seen only once. Sequencing used PBMCs, obtained before the yellow fever booster vaccination. This chain joins TRBV20-1 and TRBJ1-2; no clear D. The receptor was derived from a man between 18 and 35 years old who received the YFV17D yellow fever vaccine. The CDR3 reads CSARAKGRPDGYTF. As DNA, the CDR3 is TGCAGTGCTAGGGCTAAAGGCCGACCGGACGGCTACACCTTC.